This TCR beta chain was sequenced for a study of blood T cell repertoires in COVID-19. Data came from immunoSEQ multiplex PCR; TCRdb stores just in-frame clones and leaves some out. The sample has around 87,000 clones; about 76% are singletons. The CDR3 consists of 16 residues. Germline V CDR1 and CDR2: LGHDT, YNNKEL (reference sequence). Losses at the gene ends were 3 bases for V and 5 bases for J; bases not matched to a gene: 12. Sequencing input: peripheral blood. The J gene is TRBJ2-7, the V gene TRBV3-1 (or the pseudogene TRBV3-2), with 8 bases lining up with TRBD2. This TCR came from a woman aged 80 or over with acute or convalescent COVID-19. In DNA, the CDR3 is TGTGCCAGCAGCCATTGGTCTAGCGGGTTGAAACACGAGCAGTACTTC. Protein: CASSHWSSGLKHEQYF.